This T cell receptor beta chain is from a study of technical replicates of blood from a handful of donors. Clones were sequenced by immunoSEQ multiplex PCR, and TCRdb holds only the in-frame ones, with some missing. The sample holds 75,000 to 100,000 clones, about 94% seen once. Sequencing was done on a sample of T cells isolated from PBMCs. This receptor was taken from a human donor in good health.

Here the CDR3 DNA reads TGTGCCATCACGGGGACAGGGTACAATGAGCAGTTCTTC. It encodes CAITGTGYNEQFF. The gene calls are TRBV10-3 and TRBJ2-1; the match to TRBD1 covers 9 bases. The J segment lost 4 bases and the V segment lost 7 bases, leaving 2 bases of the junction unmatched. There are 13 residues in the CDR3. The germline V gene encodes CDR1 ENHRY and CDR2 SYGVKD.